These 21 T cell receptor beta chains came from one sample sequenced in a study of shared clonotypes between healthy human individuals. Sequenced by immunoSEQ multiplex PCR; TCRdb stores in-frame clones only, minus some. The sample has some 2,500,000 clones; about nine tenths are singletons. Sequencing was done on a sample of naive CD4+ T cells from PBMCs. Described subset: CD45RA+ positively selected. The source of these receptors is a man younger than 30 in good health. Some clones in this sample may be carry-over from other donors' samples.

The CDR3: CASAPGQGNTGELFF. The CDR3 nucleotides read TGTGCTAGTGCCCCGGGACAGGGGAACACCGGGGAGCTGTTTTTT. J is TRBJ2-2 and V is TRBV12-5; 9 bases map to TRBD1. Germline-derived CDR1 and CDR2 are LGHNT and FRNRAP. The CDR3 totals 15 residues. V lost 7 bases, J lost 1 base, and 4 bases stayed unmatched. Using reference TRBV12-5 and TRBJ2-2 for the parts outside the CDR3, the full variable domain is DARVTQTPRHKVTEMGQEVTMRCQPILGHNTVFWYRQTMMQGLELLAYFRNRAPLDDSGMPKDRFSAEMPDATLATLKIQPSEPRDSAVYFCASAPGQGNTGELFFGEGSRLTVL.

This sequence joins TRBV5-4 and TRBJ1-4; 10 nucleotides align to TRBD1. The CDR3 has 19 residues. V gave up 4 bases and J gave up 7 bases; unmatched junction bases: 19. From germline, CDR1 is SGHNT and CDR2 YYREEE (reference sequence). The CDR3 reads CASSRKLLSDRGLGEKLFF. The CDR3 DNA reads TGTGCCAGCAGCCGAAAATTACTCTCTGACAGGGGGCTTGGTGAAAAACTGTTTTTT.

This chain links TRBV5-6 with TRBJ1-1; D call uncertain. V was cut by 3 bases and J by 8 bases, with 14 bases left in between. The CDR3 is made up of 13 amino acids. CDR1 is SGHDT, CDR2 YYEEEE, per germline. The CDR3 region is CASSYQGRREAFF. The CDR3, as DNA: TGTGCCAGCAGCTATCAAGGACGGAGGGAAGCTTTCTTT.

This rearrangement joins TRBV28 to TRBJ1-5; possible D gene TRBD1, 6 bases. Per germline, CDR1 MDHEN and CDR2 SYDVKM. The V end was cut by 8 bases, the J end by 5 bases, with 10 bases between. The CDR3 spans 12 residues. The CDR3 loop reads CASAQGYQPQHF. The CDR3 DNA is TGTGCCAGCGCCCAGGGGTATCAGCCCCAGCATTTT.

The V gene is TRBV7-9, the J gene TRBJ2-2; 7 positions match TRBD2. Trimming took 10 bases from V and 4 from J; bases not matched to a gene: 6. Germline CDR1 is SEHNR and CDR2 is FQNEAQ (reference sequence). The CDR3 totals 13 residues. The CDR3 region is CANTGTTTGELFF. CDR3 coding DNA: TGTGCCAACACCGGGACTACCACCGGGGAGCTGTTTTTT. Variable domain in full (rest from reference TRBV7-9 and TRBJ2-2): DTGVSQNPRHKITKRGQNVTFRCDPISEHNRLYWYRQTLGQGPEFLTYFQNEAQLEKSRLLSDRFSAERPKGSFSTLEIQRTEQGDSAMYLCANTGTTTGELFFGEGSRLTVL.

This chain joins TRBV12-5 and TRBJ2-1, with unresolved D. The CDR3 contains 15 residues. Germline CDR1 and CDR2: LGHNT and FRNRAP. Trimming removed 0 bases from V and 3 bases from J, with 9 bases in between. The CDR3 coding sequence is TGTGCTAGTGGTTTGGTAACCCCCGGCTACAATGAGCAGTTCTTC. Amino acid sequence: CASGLVTPGYNEQFF.

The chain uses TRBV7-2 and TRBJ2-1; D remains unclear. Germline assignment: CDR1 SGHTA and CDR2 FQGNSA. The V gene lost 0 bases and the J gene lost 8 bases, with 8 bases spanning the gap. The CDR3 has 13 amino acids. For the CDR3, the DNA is TGTGCCAGCAGCTTAGCGATACCCCATGAGCAGTTCTTC. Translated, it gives CASSLAIPHEQFF. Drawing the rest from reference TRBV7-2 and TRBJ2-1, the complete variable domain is GAGVSQSPSNKVTEKGKDVELRCDPISGHTALYWYRQSLGQGLEFLIYFQGNSAPDKSGLPSDRFSAERTGGSVSTLTIQRTQQEDSAVYLCASSLAIPHEQFFGPGTRLTVL.

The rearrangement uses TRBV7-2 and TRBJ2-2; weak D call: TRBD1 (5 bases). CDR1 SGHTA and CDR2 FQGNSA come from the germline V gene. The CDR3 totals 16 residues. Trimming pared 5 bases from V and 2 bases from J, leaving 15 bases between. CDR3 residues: CASSGQGILNTGELFF. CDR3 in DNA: TGTGCCAGCAGCGGACAAGGGATACTAAACACCGGGGAGCTGTTTTTT.

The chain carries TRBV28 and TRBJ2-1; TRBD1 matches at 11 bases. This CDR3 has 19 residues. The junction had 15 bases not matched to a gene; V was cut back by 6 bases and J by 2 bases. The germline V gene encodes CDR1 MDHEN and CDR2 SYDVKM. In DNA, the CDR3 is TGTGCCAGCAGGGGACAGGGGGTAGGTAGCGGGAGTACCTACAATGAGCAGTTCTTC. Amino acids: CASRGQGVGSGSTYNEQFF.

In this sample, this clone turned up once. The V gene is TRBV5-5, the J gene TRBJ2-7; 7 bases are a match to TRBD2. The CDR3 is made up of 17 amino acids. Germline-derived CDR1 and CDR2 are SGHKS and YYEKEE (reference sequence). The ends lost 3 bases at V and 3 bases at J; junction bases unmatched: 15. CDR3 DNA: TGTGCCAGCAGCTCAGGGCGGGCGGGAGATGGGAGCTACGAGCAGTACTTC. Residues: CASSSGRAGDGSYEQYF.

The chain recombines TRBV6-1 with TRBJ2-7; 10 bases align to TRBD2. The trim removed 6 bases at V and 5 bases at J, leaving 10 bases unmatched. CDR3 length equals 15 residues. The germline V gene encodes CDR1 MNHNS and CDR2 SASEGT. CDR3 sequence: CASSRTGTSVHEQYF. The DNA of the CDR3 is TGTGCCAGCAGCCGGACAGGGACTAGCGTCCACGAGCAGTACTTC.

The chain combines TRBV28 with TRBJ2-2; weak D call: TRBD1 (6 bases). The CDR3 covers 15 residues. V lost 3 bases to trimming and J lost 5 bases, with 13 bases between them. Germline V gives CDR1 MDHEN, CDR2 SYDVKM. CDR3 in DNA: TGTGCCAGCAGTTTGGGGGCAAGGGCGACCGGGGAGCTGTTTTTT. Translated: CASSLGARATGELFF.

The CDR3 sequence: CAISDRASSNQPQHF. The DNA of the CDR3 is TGTGCCATCAGCGACAGGGCCTCTAGCAATCAGCCCCAGCATTTT. V gene TRBV10-3 combines with J gene TRBJ1-5; TRBD1 agrees at 7 bases. The CDR3 sequence is 15 residues long. The V segment lost 6 bases and the J segment 0 bases; nucleotides outside the gene matches: 5. Germline CDR1 and CDR2: ENHRY and SYGVKD.

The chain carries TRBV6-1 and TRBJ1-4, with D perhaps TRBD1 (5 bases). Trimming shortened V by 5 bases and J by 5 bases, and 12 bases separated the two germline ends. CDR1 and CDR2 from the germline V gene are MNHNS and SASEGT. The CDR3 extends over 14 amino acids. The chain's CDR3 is CASSRQSNNEKLFF. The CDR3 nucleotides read TGTGCCAGCAGTAGACAGTCGAACAATGAAAAACTGTTTTTT.

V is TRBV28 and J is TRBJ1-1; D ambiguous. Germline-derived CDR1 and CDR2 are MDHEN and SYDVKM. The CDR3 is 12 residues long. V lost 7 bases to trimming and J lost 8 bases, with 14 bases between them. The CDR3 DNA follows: TGTGCCAGCACCACCCCGATAGCCGAAGCTTTCTTT. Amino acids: CASTTPIAEAFF. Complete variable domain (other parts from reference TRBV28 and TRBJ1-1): DVKVTQSSRYLVKRTGEKVFLECVQDMDHENMFWYRQDPGLGLRLIYFSYDVKMKEKGDIPEGYSVSREKKERFSLILESASTNQTSMYLCASTTPIAEAFFGQGTRLTVV.

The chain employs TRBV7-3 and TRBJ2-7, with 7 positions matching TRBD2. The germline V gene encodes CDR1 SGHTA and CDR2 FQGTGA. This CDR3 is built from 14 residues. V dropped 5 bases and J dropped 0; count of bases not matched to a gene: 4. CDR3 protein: CASSPGTNSYEQYF. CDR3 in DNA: TGTGCCAGCAGCCCCGGGACTAACTCCTACGAGCAGTACTTC. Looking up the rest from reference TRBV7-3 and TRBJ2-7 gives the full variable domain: GAGVSQTPSNKVTEKGKYVELRCDPISGHTALYWYRQSLGQGPEFLIYFQGTGAADDSGLPNDRFFAVRPEGSVSTLKIQRTERGDSAVYLCASSPGTNSYEQYFGPGTRLTVT.

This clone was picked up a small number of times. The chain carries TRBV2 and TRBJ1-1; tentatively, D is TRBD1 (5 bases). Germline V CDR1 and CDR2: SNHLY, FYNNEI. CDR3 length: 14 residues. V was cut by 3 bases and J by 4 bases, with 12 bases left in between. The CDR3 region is CASSEAVGGTEAFF. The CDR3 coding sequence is TGTGCCAGCAGTGAGGCGGTGGGGGGCACTGAAGCTTTCTTT.

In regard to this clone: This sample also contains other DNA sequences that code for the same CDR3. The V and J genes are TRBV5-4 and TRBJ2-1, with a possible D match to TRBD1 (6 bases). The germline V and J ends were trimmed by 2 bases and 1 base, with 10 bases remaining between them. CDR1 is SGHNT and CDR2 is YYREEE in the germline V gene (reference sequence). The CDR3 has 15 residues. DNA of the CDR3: TGTGCCAGCAGCTTTGGGGGCACATCCTACAATGAGCAGTTCTTC. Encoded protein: CASSFGGTSYNEQFF.

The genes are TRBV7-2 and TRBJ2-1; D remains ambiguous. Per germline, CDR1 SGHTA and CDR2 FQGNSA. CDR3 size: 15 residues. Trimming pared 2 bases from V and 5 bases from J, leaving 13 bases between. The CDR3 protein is CASSLWGLDDNEQFF. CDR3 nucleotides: TGTGCCAGCAGCTTATGGGGTCTGGACGACAATGAGCAGTTCTTC.

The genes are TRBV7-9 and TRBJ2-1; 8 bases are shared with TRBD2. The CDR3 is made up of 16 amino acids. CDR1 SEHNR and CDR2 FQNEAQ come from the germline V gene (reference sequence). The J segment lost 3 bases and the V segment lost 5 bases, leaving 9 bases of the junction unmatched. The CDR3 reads CASSGRTGGFYNEQFF. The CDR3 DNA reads TGTGCCAGCAGCGGAAGGACGGGAGGGTTCTACAATGAGCAGTTCTTC.

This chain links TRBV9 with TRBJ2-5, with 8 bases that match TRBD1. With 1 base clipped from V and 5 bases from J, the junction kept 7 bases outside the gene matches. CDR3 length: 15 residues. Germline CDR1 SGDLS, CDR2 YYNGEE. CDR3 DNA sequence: TGTGCCAGCAGCGTACAGGGGGCAGTATGGGAGACCCAGTACTTC. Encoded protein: CASSVQGAVWETQYF.